One sample yielded the 24 T cell receptor beta chains listed below, sequenced in a study of shared clonotypes between healthy human individuals. Profiling relied on immunoSEQ multiplex PCR, and the TCRdb table lists in-frame clones only, not all of them. Found here are millions of clones, 85% to 95% of them singletons; the top ten hold 0.1% to 0.15%. Input material: naive CD4+ T cells sorted from blood. Subset of the sample: CD45RA+ positively selected. The receptors here all came from a man between 18 and 35 years old in good health.

The chain recombines TRBV7-9 with TRBJ1-2, with 8 bases aligning to TRBD1. Germline V lookup: CDR1 SEHNR, CDR2 FQNEAQ (reference sequence). The V and J ends lost 7 bases and 8 bases, in that order; junction bases with no gene match: 15. The CDR3 extends over 15 amino acids. DNA for the CDR3: TGTGCCAGCACTGCCTATGGACAGGGAGATTCAGGCTACACCTTC. Residues: CASTAYGQGDSGYTF.

V usage is TRBV30 and J usage is TRBJ2-5; D call uncertain. Germline V CDR1 and CDR2: GTSNPN, SVGIG (reference sequence). Trimming pared 8 bases from V and 1 base from J, leaving 11 bases between. This CDR3 has 12 amino acids. CDR3 sequence (DNA): TGTGCCCCCCCAGTCCCCCAAGAGACCCAGTACTTC. Translated, it gives CAPPVPQETQYF.

This clone appeared once. The chain employs TRBV21-1 and TRBJ1-2; no check of the table's D call, TRBD1, against the DNA was made. TRBV21-1 is deemed a pseudogene. The CDR3 has 16 amino acids. The CDR3 sequence: CASSPRTVWALWGYTF. In DNA form, the CDR3 reads TGTGCCAGCAGCCCCCGAACGGTATGGGCTCTATGGGGCTACACCTTC.

The gene calls are TRBV9 and TRBJ1-5; D not resolved. Germline V gives CDR1 SGDLS, CDR2 YYNGEE. The CDR3 is made up of 14 amino acids. V was trimmed by 3 bases and J by 4 bases, leaving 11 bases between them. This CDR3 reads CASSGHGKNQPQHF. In nucleotides, the CDR3 is TGTGCCAGCAGCGGACATGGTAAAAATCAGCCCCAGCATTTT.

This chain uses TRBV5-6 with TRBJ2-1; 11 bases are a match to TRBD2. J was trimmed by 0 bases and V by 0 bases; bases with no gene match: 2. Per germline, CDR1 SGHDT and CDR2 YYEEEE. The CDR3 has 17 amino acids. The CDR3 loop reads CASSLGTSGFSYNEQFF. The DNA of the CDR3 is TGTGCCAGCAGCTTGGGGACTAGCGGGTTCTCCTACAATGAGCAGTTCTTC.

V gene TRBV7-2 combines with J gene TRBJ2-1, with D perhaps matching TRBD1 (5 bases). The CDR3 has 14 residues. Germline V gene sequence: CDR1 SGHTA, CDR2 FQGNSA. V shed 4 bases and J shed 5 bases, with 12 bases lying between them. CDR3 in DNA: TGTGCCAGCAGCTCCCGGCAGGGCGACAATGAGCAGTTCTTC. Amino acids: CASSSRQGDNEQFF.

The count of this clone is one. The chain links TRBV5-4 to TRBJ2-1; TRBD2 agrees at 14 bases. V lost 4 bases and J lost 5; bases outside the gene matches: 2. The CDR3 loop spans 15 amino acids. The germline CDR1 and CDR2 sequences are SGHNT and YYREEE (reference sequence). The CDR3 DNA follows: TGTGCCAGCAGCCCGACTAGCGGGGGGGACAATGAGCAGTTCTTC. It encodes CASSPTSGGDNEQFF.

The gene calls are TRBV7-2 and TRBJ1-2, with D perhaps TRBD1 (6 bases). V lost 5 bases and J lost 8, with 12 bases in between. The germline CDR1 and CDR2 sequences are SGHTA and FQGNSA. This CDR3 has 12 amino acids. The CDR3 protein is CASSLDRNGYTF. The DNA of the CDR3 is TGTGCCAGCAGCCTCGACAGGAACGGCTACACCTTC.

The chain uses TRBV5-6 and TRBJ1-2, with 9 bases aligning to TRBD1. The CDR3 extends over 16 amino acids. The V segment lost 1 base and the J segment 6 bases; nucleotides outside the gene matches: 10. Germline V gene lookup returns CDR1 SGHDT and CDR2 YYEEEE. The CDR3 DNA is TGTGCCAGCAGCTTGTTGGCAAACAGGGGGCCGGATGGCTACACCTTC. It yields the protein CASSLLANRGPDGYTF. Variable domain in full (rest from reference TRBV5-6 and TRBJ1-2): DAGVTQSPTHLIKTRGQQVTLRCSPKSGHDTVSWYQQALGQGPQFIFQYYEEEERQRGNFPDRFSGHQFPNYSSELNVNALLLGDSALYLCASSLLANRGPDGYTFGSGTRLTVV.

The rearrangement links TRBV5-1 to TRBJ2-1, with D hard to call. V lost 3 bases, J lost 4 bases, and 11 bases lay in between. Germline loops: CDR1 SGHRS, CDR2 YFSETQ. The CDR3 is 14 residues long. The CDR3 DNA sequence: TGCGCCAGCAGCTCCCCCGAAGCGTACAATGAGCAGTTCTTC. Protein sequence: CASSSPEAYNEQFF.

This rearrangement joins TRBV29-1 to TRBJ2-5; D ambiguous. The V and J ends lost 4 bases and 2 bases respectively, with 8 bases between them. This CDR3 comprises 12 residues. Per the germline V gene, CDR1 is SQVTM and CDR2 is ANQGSEA. The DNA of the CDR3 is TGCAGCGTTGGGAATAGTCAAGAGACCCAGTACTTC. It yields the protein CSVGNSQETQYF.

This chain links TRBV15 with TRBJ2-3; 9 bases match TRBD2. V shed 5 bases and J 6 bases; nucleotides not matched to a gene: 12. CDR1 LNHNV and CDR2 YYDKDF come from the germline V gene (reference sequence). The CDR3 extends over 16 amino acids. DNA of the CDR3: TGTGCCACCAGCCAAGAGGTAGCGGGGGCCGGGGATACGCAGTATTTT. The encoded protein is CATSQEVAGAGDTQYF.

The sample holds one count of this clone. The V call is TRBV27, the J call TRBJ2-5, with D tentatively TRBD2 (5 bases). The ends were cut back, 5 bases at V and 4 bases at J, with 11 bases in the middle. Germline V gene lookup returns CDR1 MNHEY and CDR2 SMNVEV (reference sequence). The CDR3 has 13 amino acids. The CDR3 region is CASSKRGSETQYF. For the CDR3, the DNA is TGTGCCAGCAGTAAACGGGGATCAGAGACCCAGTACTTC.

The genes are TRBV25-1 and TRBJ2-3, with a weak D call TRBD2 (5 bases). This CDR3 has 14 residues. V was cut by 10 bases and J by 4 bases, with 18 bases left in between. Germline V CDR1 and CDR2: MGHDK, SYGVNS. CDR3 sequence: CATQTPGSADTQYF. The CDR3 DNA sequence: TGTGCCACCCAAACCCCGGGATCCGCAGATACGCAGTATTTT. Filled out from reference TRBV25-1 and TRBJ2-3, the complete variable domain reads EADIYQTPRYLVIGTGKKITLECSQTMGHDKMYWYQQDPGMELHLIHYSYGVNSTEKGDLSSESTVSRIRTEHFPLTLESARPSHTSQYLCATQTPGSADTQYFGPGTRLTVL.

V usage is TRBV6-6 and J usage is TRBJ2-1; 10 bases match TRBD1. V trimming: 7 bases; J trimming: 9 bases; junction bases outside the gene matches: 9. CDR1 is MNHNY and CDR2 is SVGAGI in the germline V gene (reference sequence). This CDR3 is 14 amino acids long. In nucleotides, the CDR3 is TGTGCCAGCAATGCCGGGACAGGGGTCGGTGAGCAGTTCTTC. Translated: CASNAGTGVGEQFF.

This clone was seen only once. The rearrangement joins TRBV13 to TRBJ1-4; no firm D call. Per the germline V gene, CDR1 is PRHDT and CDR2 is FYEKMQ (reference sequence). V lost 0 bases, J lost 0 bases, and 5 bases lay in between. The CDR3 loop spans 15 amino acids. The CDR3 sequence: CASSLGTATNEKLFF. In DNA, the CDR3 is TGTGCCAGCAGCTTAGGGACCGCAACTAATGAAAAACTGTTTTTT.

The chain recombines TRBV6-6 with TRBJ1-2, with 7 bases identical to TRBD1. CDR1 and CDR2 (germline): MNHNY, SVGAGI (reference sequence). This CDR3 spans 11 amino acids. The V and J ends lost 6 bases and 12 bases, in that order; junction bases with no gene match: 7. The CDR3, as DNA: TGTGCCAGCAGCCTGACAGGGTCTAACACCTTC. Residues: CASSLTGSNTF.

V gene TRBV4-1 combines with J gene TRBJ2-1, with D unresolved. The V gene lost 2 bases and the J gene lost 1 base, with 9 bases spanning the gap. The germline V gene has CDR1 MGHRA and CDR2 YSYEKL. The CDR3 totals 15 residues. The CDR3 region is CASSQPGRSYNEQFF. CDR3 DNA sequence: TGCGCCAGCAGCCAACCCGGACGGTCCTACAATGAGCAGTTCTTC.

The chain links TRBV5-6 to TRBJ2-7; either TRBD1 or TRBD2 may fit D (5 bases each). The CDR3 contains 14 residues. Trimming cost V 7 bases and J 6 bases, with 20 bases left between them. The germline CDR1 and CDR2 sequences are SGHDT and YYEEEE. The CDR3 here is CASRSGTAPGEQYF. In DNA, the CDR3 is TGTGCCAGCCGCTCCGGGACGGCCCCTGGCGAGCAGTACTTC.

The chain employs TRBV7-2 and TRBJ2-2; D is unclear. The germline gives CDR1 SGHTA, CDR2 FQGNSA. The CDR3 has 15 amino acids. The V end lost 5 bases, the J end lost 5 bases, and 15 bases lay between the germline ends. CDR3 sequence reads: CASSPLSQLTGELFF. CDR3 in DNA: TGTGCCAGCAGCCCTCTCTCACAGCTTACCGGGGAGCTGTTTTTT.

This chain links TRBV9 with TRBJ2-7; maybe TRBD1 (6 bases). This CDR3 is built from 14 residues. With 4 bases removed from V and 2 bases from J, the gap between germline ends came to 13 bases. Per the germline V gene, CDR1 is SGDLS and CDR2 is YYNGEE. The CDR3 spells CASSITGTTYEQYF. The CDR3 nucleotides read TGTGCCAGCAGCATCACCGGGACAACCTACGAGCAGTACTTC. The full variable domain, completed using reference TRBV9 and TRBJ2-7, is DSGVTQTPKHLITATGQRVTLRCSPRSGDLSVYWYQQSLDQGLQFLIQYYNGEERAKGNILERFSAQQFPDLHSELNLSSLELGDSALYFCASSITGTTYEQYFGPGTRLTVT.

The chain uses TRBV11-2 and TRBJ2-5; 9 bases match TRBD1. Germline-derived CDR1 and CDR2 are SGHAT and FQNNGV. The CDR3 consists of 17 residues. With V trimmed by 4 bases and J by 4 bases, 13 bases remained unmatched. The CDR3 loop reads CASSWNTGGAWRETQYF. The CDR3 DNA reads as TGTGCCAGCAGCTGGAATACAGGGGGCGCTTGGCGAGAGACCCAGTACTTC.

This chain joins TRBV9 and TRBJ2-1; maybe TRBD2 (6 bases). Looked up from germline, CDR1 is SGDLS and CDR2 is YYNGEE. V shed 0 bases and J shed 2 bases, with 9 bases lying between them. This CDR3 has 15 residues. CDR3 loop: CASSVADYAYNEQFF. The CDR3 nucleotides read TGTGCCAGCAGCGTAGCGGACTACGCCTACAATGAGCAGTTCTTC. The entire variable domain, with the rest obtained from reference TRBV9 and TRBJ2-1, is as follows: DSGVTQTPKHLITATGQRVTLRCSPRSGDLSVYWYQQSLDQGLQFLIQYYNGEERAKGNILERFSAQQFPDLHSELNLSSLELGDSALYFCASSVADYAYNEQFFGPGTRLTVL.

For the CDR3, the DNA is TGCGCCAGCAGCCAATCGTACACCGGGGAGCTGTTTTTT. Protein sequence: CASSQSYTGELFF. The chain uses TRBV4-3 and TRBJ2-2; D is undetermined. The CDR3 length is 13 residues. The V gene lost 2 bases and the J gene lost 3 bases, with 4 bases spanning the gap. In germline, CDR1 is LGHNA, CDR2 YSLEER.